This is a list of T cell receptor beta chains from one sample in a study of T cells in Graves' hyperthyroidism and ophthalmopathy. TCRdb passed the multiplex PCR reads through MiXCR, listing each CDR3 protein once. The sample lists more than 500,000 distinct CDR3 sequences, 14% occurring once. The sequencing input was blood. Every receptor here comes from a woman in her forties with Graves' hyperthyroidism. Both conserved end residues are part of each CDR3. A D gene is named only where the DNA matches it firmly. Some rows mark clone size as missing; the rest say once, few, many or name a class of expanded clone.

j_gene | d_gene | abundance | v_gene | CDR3aa | CDR3nt
TRBJ1-4 | TRBD1 | few | TRBV28 | CASSPKRGQKVTNEKLFF | TGTGCCAGCAGCCCAAAGAGGGGACAGAAGGTAACTAATGAAAAACTGTTTTTT
TRBJ2-7 | - | many | TRBV5-1 | CASSSLGGTYEQYF | TGCGCCAGCAGCTCCTTGGGCGGCACCTACGAGCAGTACTTC
TRBJ2-1 | TRBD2 | few | TRBV4-1 | CASSQGSSGRPYNEQFF | TGCGCCAGCAGCCAAGGAAGTAGCGGGAGACCTTACAATGAGCAGTTCTTC
TRBJ2-7 | TRBD1 | many | TRBV7-2 | CASSLAWDRGTYEQYF | TGTGCCAGCAGCTTAGCTTGGGACAGGGGAACCTACGAGCAGTACTTC
TRBJ2-1 | TRBD2 | - | TRBV5-1 | CASSLNLAGGSEQFF | TGCGCCAGCAGCTTGAACCTAGCGGGAGGGAGTGAGCAGTTCTTC
TRBJ1-5 | TRBD1 | many | TRBV28 | CASKTGVSNQPQHF | TGTGCCAGCAAGACAGGGGTTAGCAATCAGCCCCAGCATTTT
TRBJ1-1 | TRBD1 | few | TRBV30 | CAWSVKGAALEAFF | TGTGCCTGGAGTGTTAAGGGGGCCGCTCTGGAAGCTTTCTTT
TRBJ2-1 | - | many | TRBV18 | CASSPWDYNEQFF | TGTGCCAGCTCACCTTGGGACTACAATGAGCAGTTCTTC
TRBJ2-3 | - | few | TRBV29-1 | CSARDGPSTDTQYF | TGCAGCGCCCGGGACGGACCTAGCACAGATACGCAGTATTTT
TRBJ2-7 | TRBD2 | - | TRBV29-1 | CSVATSGRNEQYF | TGCAGCGTTGCGACTAGCGGGAGGAACGAGCAGTACTTC
TRBJ2-1 | - | many | TRBV6-2/TRBV6-3 | CASSYSSLGTYNEQFF | TGTGCCAGCAGTTACTCGTCTCTGGGCACCTACAATGAGCAGTTCTTC